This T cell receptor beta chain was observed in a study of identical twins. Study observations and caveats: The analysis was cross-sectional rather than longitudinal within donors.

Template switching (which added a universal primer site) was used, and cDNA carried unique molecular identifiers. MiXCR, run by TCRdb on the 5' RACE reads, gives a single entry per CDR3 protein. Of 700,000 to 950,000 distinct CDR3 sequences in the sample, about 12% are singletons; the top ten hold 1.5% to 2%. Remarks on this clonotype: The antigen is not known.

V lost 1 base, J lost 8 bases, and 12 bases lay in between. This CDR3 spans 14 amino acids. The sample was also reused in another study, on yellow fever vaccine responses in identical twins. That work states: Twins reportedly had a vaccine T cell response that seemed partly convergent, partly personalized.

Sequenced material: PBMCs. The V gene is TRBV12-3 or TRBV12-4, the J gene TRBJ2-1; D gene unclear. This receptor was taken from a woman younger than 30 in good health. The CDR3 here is CASSLGSNIDEQFF. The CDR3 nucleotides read TGTGCCAGCAGTTTAGGGAGTAATATCGATGAGCAGTTCTTC.